This record looks at one T cell receptor (beta chain) sequence and its context. Antigen specificity is unknown. After removal of 7 bases from V and 6 bases from J, the junction contained 9 bases not matched to a gene. Per germline, CDR1 SEHNR and CDR2 FQNEAQ (reference sequence). The CDR3 sequence is 14 residues long. Using immunoSEQ multiplex PCR, the repertoire was profiled, and TCRdb retains in-frame clones only, with some absent. Altogether 25,000 to 40,000 clones are present, 84% being singletons, with the ten largest covering more than 12%. This sample was taken from a study of lymphopenia after photon versus proton radiotherapy. Study results and limitations: Post-nadir diversity loss with photons came from oligoclonal expansion, particularly CD8+ Temra cells. Better survival with proton therapy was suggested as possible, not demonstrated. Relative stability marked proton patients; photon patients lost diversity and naive cells.

This rearrangement joins TRBV7-9 to TRBJ2-3; 8 nucleotides align to TRBD2. This material consisted of peripheral blood, taken from a patient treated with proton-based radiotherapy. This TCR came from a woman between 70 and 85 years old with pancreatic cancer. The CDR3 loop reads CASTLGREADTQYF. As DNA, the CDR3 is TGTGCCAGCACACTCGGGCGGGAGGCGGATACGCAGTATTTT.